The T cell receptor beta chain under discussion was sequenced for a study of cytomegalovirus exposure and HLA in healthy donors. Study-wide results and limits: Both high specificity and high sensitivity reportedly marked the classifier's diagnosis of cytomegalovirus status.

CDR1 SGHRS and CDR2 YFSETQ come from the germline V gene. V was pared by 4 bases and J by 1 base, with 4 bases of the junction left unmatched. The CDR3 has 14 residues. Details on this clone: Its cognate antigen is unknown.

PCR used 60 Vbeta primers and 13 Jbeta primers. TCRdb's table, derived via immunoSEQ multiplex PCR, lists solely in-frame clones and lacks some. In the table there are 90,000 to 120,000 clones, 73% of which are singletons. This TCR was sampled from a man aged 25-40 years in good health and CMV-seronegative. The specimen was PBMCs. This chain links TRBV5-1 with TRBJ1-1; 7 positions agree with TRBD1. The CDR3 DNA follows: TGCGCCAGCAGCGAAGGACAGGCGAACACTGAAGCTTTCTTT. Its translation is CASSEGQANTEAFF.